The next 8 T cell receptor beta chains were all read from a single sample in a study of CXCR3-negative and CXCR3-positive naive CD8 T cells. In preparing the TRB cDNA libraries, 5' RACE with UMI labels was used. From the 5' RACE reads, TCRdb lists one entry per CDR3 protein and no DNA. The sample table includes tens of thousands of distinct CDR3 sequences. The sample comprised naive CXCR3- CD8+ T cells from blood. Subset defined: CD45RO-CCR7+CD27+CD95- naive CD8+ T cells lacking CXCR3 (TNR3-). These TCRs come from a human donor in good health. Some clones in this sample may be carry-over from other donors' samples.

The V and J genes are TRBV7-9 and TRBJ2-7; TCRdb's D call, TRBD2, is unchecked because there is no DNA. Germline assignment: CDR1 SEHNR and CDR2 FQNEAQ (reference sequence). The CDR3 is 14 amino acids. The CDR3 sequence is CASSLRPEVYEQYF.

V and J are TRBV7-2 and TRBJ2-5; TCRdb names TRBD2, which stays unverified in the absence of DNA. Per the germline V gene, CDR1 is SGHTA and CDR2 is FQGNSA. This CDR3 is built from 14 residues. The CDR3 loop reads CASSLVAGSETQYF.

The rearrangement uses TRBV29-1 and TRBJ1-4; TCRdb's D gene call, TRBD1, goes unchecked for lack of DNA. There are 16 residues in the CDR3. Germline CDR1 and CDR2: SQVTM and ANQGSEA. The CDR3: CSVEVEGQGVPDGLFF. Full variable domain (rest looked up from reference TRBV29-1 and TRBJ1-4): SAVISQKPSRDICQRGTSLTIQCQVDSQVTMMFWYRQQPGQSLTLIATANQGSEATYESGFVIDKFPISRPNLTFSTLTVSNMSPEDSSIYLCSVEVEGQGVPDGLFFGSGTQLSVL.

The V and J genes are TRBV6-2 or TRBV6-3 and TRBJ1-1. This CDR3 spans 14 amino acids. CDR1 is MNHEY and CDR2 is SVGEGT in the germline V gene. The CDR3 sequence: CASSTQVFNTEAFF.

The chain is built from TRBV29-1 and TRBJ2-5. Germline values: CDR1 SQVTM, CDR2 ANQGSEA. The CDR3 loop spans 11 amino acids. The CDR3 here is CSVTVQETQYF.

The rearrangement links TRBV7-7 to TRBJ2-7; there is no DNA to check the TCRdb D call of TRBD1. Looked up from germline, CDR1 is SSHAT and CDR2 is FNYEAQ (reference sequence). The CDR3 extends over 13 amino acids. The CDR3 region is CASSLASGLEQYF.

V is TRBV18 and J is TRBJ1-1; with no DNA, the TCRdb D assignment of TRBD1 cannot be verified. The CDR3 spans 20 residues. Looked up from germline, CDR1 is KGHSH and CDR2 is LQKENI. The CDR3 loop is CASSTGDTPALLGGDTEAFF.

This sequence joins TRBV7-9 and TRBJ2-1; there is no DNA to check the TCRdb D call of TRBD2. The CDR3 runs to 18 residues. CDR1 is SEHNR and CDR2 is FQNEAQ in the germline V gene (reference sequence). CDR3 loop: CASSSTIQREGYYNEQFF. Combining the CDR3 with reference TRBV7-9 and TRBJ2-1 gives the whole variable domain DTGVSQNPRHKITKRGQNVTFRCDPISEHNRLYWYRQTLGQGPEFLTYFQNEAQLEKSRLLSDRFSAERPKGSFSTLEIQRTEQGDSAMYLCASSSTIQREGYYNEQFFGPGTRLTVL.